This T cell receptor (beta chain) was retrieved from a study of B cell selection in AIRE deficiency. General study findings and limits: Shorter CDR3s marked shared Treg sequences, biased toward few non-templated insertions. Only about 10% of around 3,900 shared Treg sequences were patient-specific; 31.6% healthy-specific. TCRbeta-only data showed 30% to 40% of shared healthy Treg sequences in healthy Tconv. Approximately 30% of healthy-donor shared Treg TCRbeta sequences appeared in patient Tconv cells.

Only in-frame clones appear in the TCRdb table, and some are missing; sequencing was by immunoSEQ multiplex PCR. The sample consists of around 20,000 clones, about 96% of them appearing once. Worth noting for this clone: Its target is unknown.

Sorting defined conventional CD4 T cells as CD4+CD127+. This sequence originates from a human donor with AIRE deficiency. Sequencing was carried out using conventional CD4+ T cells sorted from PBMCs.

The CDR3 protein is CASSQGGGGVGTDTQYF. The DNA of the CDR3 is TGCGCCAGCAGCCAGGGAGGCGGGGGGGTGGGCACAGATACGCAGTATTTT. The chain recombines TRBV4-3 with TRBJ2-3; 9 positions agree with TRBD2. This CDR3 has 17 amino acids. V was pared by 3 bases and J by 1 base, with 8 bases of the junction left unmatched. Germline loops: CDR1 LGHNA, CDR2 YSLEER.